These 16 T cell receptor beta chains were sequenced from one sample in a study of cytomegalovirus exposure and HLA in healthy donors. The PCR employed 60 Vbeta primers together with 13 Jbeta primers. TCRdb's copy holds only in-frame clones and misses some; the assay was immunoSEQ multiplex PCR. The sample consists of about 200,000 clones, approximately 70% of them appearing once. The sequenced sample consisted of PBMCs. These TCRs come from a man aged 35 to 55 in good health and CMV-seropositive.

Worth noting for this clone: An end of the junction differs from the germline gene, which may be a read error. This same CDR3 is encoded by further DNA sequences in the sample. V and J are TRBV4-3 and TRBJ1-5; D gene unclear. Per the germline V gene, CDR1 is LGHNA and CDR2 is YSLEER. This CDR3 comprises 15 residues. The CDR3 nucleotides read TGCGCCAGTAGCCAAGATACCGGGAATAATCAGCCCCAGCATTTT. It yields the protein CASSQDTGNNQPQHF.

V is TRBV18 and J is TRBJ2-5; D remains ambiguous. Between the trimmed V and J ends, which lost 6 bases and 2 bases, there was a span of 10 bases. The CDR3 contains 13 residues. Germline CDR1 is KGHSH and CDR2 is LQKENI. The DNA for the CDR3 is TGTGCCAGCTCCCGTCGTCCTCAAGAGACCCAGTACTTC. Amino acids: CASSRRPQETQYF.

V and J are TRBV7-9 and TRBJ2-7; a possible D gene is TRBD1 (5 bases). Germline V gene sequence: CDR1 SEHNR, CDR2 FQNEAQ (reference sequence). The CDR3 spans 12 residues. Trimming left V 4 bases short and J 5 bases short, with 9 bases between. The CDR3 DNA reads TGTGCCAGCAGCTCCGACAGTCACGAGCAGTACTTC. Translating it yields CASSSDSHEQYF.

The genes are TRBV21-1 and TRBJ2-1; the table gives TRBD2 as D, unverified against the DNA. TRBV21-1 is an annotated pseudogene. This CDR3 has 17 amino acids. The CDR3 spells CASSKDRLAGRHNEQFF. The DNA of the CDR3 is TGTGCCAGCAGCAAAGACAGACTAGCGGGGCGCCACAATGAGCAGTTCTTC.

This clone was detected only a few times. This chain uses TRBV6-1 with TRBJ1-5; D not resolved. CDR1 and CDR2 (germline): MNHNS, SASEGT. The V and J ends lost 6 bases and 7 bases respectively, with 16 bases between them. This CDR3 is built from 14 residues. The chain's CDR3 is CASSREPLGQPQHF. DNA for the CDR3: TGTGCCAGCAGCCGGGAACCCCTCGGGCAGCCCCAGCATTTT.

The rearrangement links TRBV5-1 to TRBJ2-2; a weak D match, TRBD1 (5 bases). Trimming stripped 4 bases from V and 1 base from J, with 11 bases between. This CDR3 has 15 residues. Germline CDR1 reads SGHRS; CDR2 reads YFSETQ. CDR3 DNA sequence: TGCGCCAGCAGCCGAATAGGACAGAACACCGGGGAGCTGTTTTTT. Protein product: CASSRIGQNTGELFF.

The rearrangement links TRBV10-2 to TRBJ2-6, with D possibly being TRBD2 (6 bases). V was trimmed by 0 bases and J by 0 bases, leaving 12 bases between them. The germline V gene encodes CDR1 WSHSY and CDR2 SAAADI. CDR3 length equals 18 residues. The CDR3 coding sequence is TGCGCCAGCAGTGAGTCGTTACCGGGAGTCTCTGGGGCCAACGTCCTGACTTTC. Translation gives CASSESLPGVSGANVLTF.

The chain is built from TRBV2 and TRBJ2-7; D is uncertain. Trimming removed 7 bases at V and 3 bases at J, with 13 bases between. Germline loops: CDR1 SNHLY, CDR2 FYNNEI. The CDR3 has 13 residues. As DNA, the CDR3 is TGTGCCAGCAAGGTCAGGCAGAACTACGAGCAGTACTTC. Residues: CASKVRQNYEQYF.

The chain has TRBV5-1 and TRBJ1-2; perhaps TRBD1 as D (5 bases). Germline V CDR1 and CDR2: SGHRS, YFSETQ. With 4 bases removed from V and 2 bases from J, the gap between germline ends came to 12 bases. This CDR3 has 14 amino acids. The CDR3 here is CASSPSGGNYGYTF. DNA for the CDR3: TGCGCCAGCAGCCCCTCGGGGGGGAACTATGGCTACACCTTC.

In this sample, this clone turned up a few times. This chain uses TRBV5-1 with TRBJ1-1; 9 bases are a match to TRBD1. The CDR3 contains 14 residues. From germline, CDR1 is SGHRS and CDR2 YFSETQ. The V and J ends lost 5 bases and 4 bases, in that order; junction bases with no gene match: 6. The CDR3 DNA is TGCGCCAGCAGACCCGGGACAGGGTTCACTGAAGCTTTCTTT. Protein product: CASRPGTGFTEAFF.

This chain uses TRBV28 with TRBJ1-3; D unclear. CDR1 is MDHEN and CDR2 is SYDVKM in the germline V gene. The ends were cut back, 6 bases at V and 4 bases at J, with 13 bases in the middle. CDR3 length: 14 residues. This chain's CDR3 is CASRSDSSGNTIYF. The CDR3 DNA is TGTGCCAGCAGGAGTGACTCGTCGGGAAACACCATATATTTT.

This clone showed up just once. DNA of the CDR3: TGCGCCAGCAGCTCGCGACCTTCTAGCGGGGGGGCCACCGGGGAGCTGTTTTTT. Protein product: CASSSRPSSGGATGELFF. The gene calls are TRBV5-1 and TRBJ2-2; 12 nucleotides agree with TRBD2. Trimming removed 3 bases from V and 4 bases from J; junction bases left unmatched: 10. Germline CDR1 reads SGHRS; CDR2 reads YFSETQ. The CDR3 has 18 residues.

This clone was counted a few times. The V and J genes are TRBV5-1 and TRBJ2-5; 9 bases line up with TRBD2. Germline V gives CDR1 SGHRS, CDR2 YFSETQ. CDR3 length: 16 residues. V shed 1 base and J 5 bases; nucleotides not matched to a gene: 9. This CDR3 is CASSLYGGGAIETQYF. The CDR3 bases are TGCGCCAGCAGCTTGTATGGCGGGGGGGCGATCGAGACCCAGTACTTC.

This clone was seen a handful of times. The rearrangement links TRBV10-3 to TRBJ2-2; D possibly corresponds to TRBD1 (5 bases). Germline CDR1 is ENHRY and CDR2 is SYGVKD. The CDR3 has 11 amino acids. V lost 6 bases and J 11 bases, leaving 10 bases between the germline ends. CDR3: CAIRQDIELFF. The CDR3 DNA follows: TGTGCCATCAGGCAGGACATTGAGCTGTTTTTT.

This chain uses TRBV6-5 with TRBJ2-7; 7 bases match TRBD1. The CDR3 contains 14 residues. CDR1 and CDR2 (germline): MNHEY, SVGAGI. V gave up 8 bases and J gave up 3 bases; unmatched junction bases: 10. The CDR3 loop is CASGSEAGGYEQYF. CDR3 nucleotides: TGTGCCAGCGGATCGGAGGCAGGGGGCTACGAGCAGTACTTC.

The V gene is TRBV4-2, the J gene TRBJ2-7, with D perhaps matching TRBD2 (5 bases). The length of the CDR3 is 15 residues. With 4 bases removed from V and 2 bases from J, the gap between germline ends came to 15 bases. Germline assignment: CDR1 LGHNA and CDR2 YNFKEQ. This CDR3 reads CASSLGREGAYEQYF. Here the CDR3 DNA reads TGTGCCAGCAGCCTTGGGAGAGAGGGAGCCTACGAGCAGTACTTC.